The T cell receptor (beta chain) under discussion was sequenced for a study of T-cell reconstitution after alpha-beta-depleted transplantation in children. This clonotype occurred many times. Since no conserved phenylalanine or tryptophan closes the CDR3, a read error is the likely cause. The DNA is left out, because the CDR3 cannot be placed on it with certainty; the CDR3 is given as TCRdb lists it. Germline assignment: CDR1 SGHAT and CDR2 FQNNGV. The CDR3 adds up to 9 amino acids, both ends counted. This sample's TCRbeta library carried unique molecular identifier barcodes. TCRdb analysed the PCR reads with MiXCR anew, one entry per CDR3 protein. The sample has about 120,000 distinct CDR3 sequences; about 21% are singletons.

The sequencing used PBMCs, mostly from graft donor cells, collected 180 days after TCRalphabeta/CD19-depleted stem cell transplant. The chain recombines TRBV11-2 with TRBJ2-1; the D call TRBD1 from the table was never checked on the DNA. The receptor was isolated from a male patient aged 2-9 years who had a stem cell transplant for chronic granulomatous disease, so the T cells may come from the graft donor. Here the CDR3 reads CASSPRDSI.